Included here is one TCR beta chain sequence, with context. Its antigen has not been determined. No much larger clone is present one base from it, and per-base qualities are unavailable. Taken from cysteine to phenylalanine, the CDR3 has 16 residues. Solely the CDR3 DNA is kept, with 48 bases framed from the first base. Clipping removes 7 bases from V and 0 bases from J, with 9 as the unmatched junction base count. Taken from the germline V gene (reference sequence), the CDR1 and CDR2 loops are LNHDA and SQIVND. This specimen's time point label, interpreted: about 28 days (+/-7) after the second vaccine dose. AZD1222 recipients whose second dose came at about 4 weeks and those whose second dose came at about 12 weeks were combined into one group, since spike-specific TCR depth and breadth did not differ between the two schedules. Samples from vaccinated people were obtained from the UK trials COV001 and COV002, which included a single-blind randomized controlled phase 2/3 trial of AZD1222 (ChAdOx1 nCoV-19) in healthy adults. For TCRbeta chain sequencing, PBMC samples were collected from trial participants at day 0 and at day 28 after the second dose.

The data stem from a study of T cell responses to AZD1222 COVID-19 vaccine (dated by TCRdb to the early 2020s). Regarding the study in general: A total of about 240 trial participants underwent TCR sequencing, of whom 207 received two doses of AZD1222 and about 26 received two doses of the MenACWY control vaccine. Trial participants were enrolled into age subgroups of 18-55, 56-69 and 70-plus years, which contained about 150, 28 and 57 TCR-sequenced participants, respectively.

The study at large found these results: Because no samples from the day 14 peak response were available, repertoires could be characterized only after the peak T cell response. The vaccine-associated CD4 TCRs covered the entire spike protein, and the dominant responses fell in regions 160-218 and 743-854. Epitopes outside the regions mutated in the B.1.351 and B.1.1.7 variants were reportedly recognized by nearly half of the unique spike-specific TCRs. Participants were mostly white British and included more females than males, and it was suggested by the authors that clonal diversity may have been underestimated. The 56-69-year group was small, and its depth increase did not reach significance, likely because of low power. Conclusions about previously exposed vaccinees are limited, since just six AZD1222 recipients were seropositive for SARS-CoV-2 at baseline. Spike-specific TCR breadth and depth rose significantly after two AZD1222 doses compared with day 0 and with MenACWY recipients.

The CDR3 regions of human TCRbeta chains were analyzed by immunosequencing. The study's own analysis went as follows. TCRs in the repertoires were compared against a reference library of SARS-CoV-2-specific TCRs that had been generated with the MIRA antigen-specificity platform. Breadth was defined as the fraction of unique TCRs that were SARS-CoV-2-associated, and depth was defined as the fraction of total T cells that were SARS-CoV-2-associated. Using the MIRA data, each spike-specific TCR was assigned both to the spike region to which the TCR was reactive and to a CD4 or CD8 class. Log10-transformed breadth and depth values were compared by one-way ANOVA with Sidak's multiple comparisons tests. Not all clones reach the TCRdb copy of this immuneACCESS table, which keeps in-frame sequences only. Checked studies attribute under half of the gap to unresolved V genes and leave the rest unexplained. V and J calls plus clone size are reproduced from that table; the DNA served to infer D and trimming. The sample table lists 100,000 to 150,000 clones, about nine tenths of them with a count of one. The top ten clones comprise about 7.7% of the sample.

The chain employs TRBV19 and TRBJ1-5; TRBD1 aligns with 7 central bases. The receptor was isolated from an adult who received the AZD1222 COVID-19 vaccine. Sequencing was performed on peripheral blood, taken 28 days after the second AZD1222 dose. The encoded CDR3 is CASTTRQGNSNQPQHF. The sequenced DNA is TGTGCCAGTACCACGAGACAGGGAAATAGCAATCAGCCCCAGCATTTT.